Described below is a single T cell receptor (beta chain) sequence and its context. The antigen is unknown. Per the germline V gene, CDR1 is MGHRA and CDR2 is YSYEKL. The CDR3 length is 16 residues. J was trimmed by 2 bases and V by 4 bases; bases with no gene match: 10. All the people who gave samples were healthy bone marrow donors. This record comes from a study of cytomegalovirus exposure and HLA in healthy donors. Findings and limits, study-wide: A classifier reportedly called cytomegalovirus status with high sensitivity and specificity. Later analysis placed DRB1 highest and HLA-C lowest in TCR association rates, which differed by HLA locus. TRBV6-2, TRBV6-3 and some other V segments were unresolvable in 87-base-pair reads.

13 Jbeta primers and 60 Vbeta primers were used for the PCR. Libraries were prepared by immunoSEQ multiplex PCR; TCRdb keeps only in-frame clonotypes and omits some of them. The data contain 130,000 to 150,000 clones, roughly four fifths of them seen just once; the ten biggest clones take up roughly 4%. The clonotype was recovered from a man aged 40-49 years in good health and CMV-seropositive. The sequenced sample consisted of PBMCs. V is TRBV4-1 and J is TRBJ2-7; 8 positions match TRBD1. The CDR3 coding sequence is TGCGCCAGCAGCCCCAACGGCGGACAGGGAACCTACGAGCAGTACTTC. Translated: CASSPNGGQGTYEQYF.